The 24 T cell receptor beta chains below come from one sample, sequenced in a study of blood T cell repertoires in COVID-19. Repertoires were generated with immunoSEQ multiplex PCR, while TCRdb's copy carries only in-frame clones and drops some. The table records about 110,000 clones, over 75% of them present only once. The sample consisted of peripheral blood. All receptors derive from a woman older than 75 with acute or convalescent COVID-19.

This chain joins TRBV5-1 and TRBJ2-7, with 10 nucleotides matching TRBD1. Germline-derived CDR1 and CDR2 are SGHRS and YFSETQ. With V trimmed by 0 bases and J by 6 bases, 6 bases remained unmatched. This CDR3 has 15 residues. The CDR3 here is CASSLETGQGIEQYF. The DNA of the CDR3 is TGCGCCAGCAGCTTGGAAACGGGACAGGGGATCGAGCAGTACTTC. The full variable domain, with the rest looked up from reference TRBV5-1 and TRBJ2-7, is KAGVTQTPRYLIKTRGQQVTLSCSPISGHRSVSWYQQTPGQGLQFLFEYFSETQRNKGNFPGRFSGRQFSNSRSEMNVSTLELGDSALYLCASSLETGQGIEQYFGPGTRLTVT.

The genes are TRBV9 and TRBJ2-5; 10 bases align to TRBD2. The germline gives CDR1 SGDLS, CDR2 YYNGEE. Unmatched junction bases numbered 3, after V lost 2 bases and J lost 5 bases. The CDR3 has 14 amino acids. CDR3 DNA: TGTGCCAGCAGCGTGGGGACTAGCGAGGAGACCCAGTACTTC. This sequence encodes CASSVGTSEETQYF.

This clone appeared once. The J gene is TRBJ2-1, the V gene TRBV12-5; TRBD1 might be the D (6 bases). The germline V gene has CDR1 LGHNT and CDR2 FRNRAP. V was cut by 1 base and J by 4 bases, with 17 bases left in between. The CDR3 has 17 residues. DNA for the CDR3: TGTGCTAGTGGTTTGGAGGGACACCGCTACCCTTACAATGAGCAGTTCTTC. Translation gives CASGLEGHRYPYNEQFF. The full variable domain, rest sourced from reference TRBV12-5 and TRBJ2-1, is DARVTQTPRHKVTEMGQEVTMRCQPILGHNTVFWYRQTMMQGLELLAYFRNRAPLDDSGMPKDRFSAEMPDATLATLKIQPSEPRDSAVYFCASGLEGHRYPYNEQFFGPGTRLTVL.

The chain recombines TRBV16 with TRBJ2-2, with 10 bases identical to TRBD1. In germline, CDR1 is KGHSY, CDR2 FQNENV. The CDR3 is made up of 15 amino acids. V lost 4 bases to trimming and J lost 5 bases; unmatched junction nucleotides: 4. The CDR3 reads CASSLQGQGTGELFF. In DNA, the CDR3 is TGTGCCAGCAGCCTCCAGGGACAGGGGACCGGGGAGCTGTTTTTT. The entire variable domain, with the rest obtained from reference TRBV16 and TRBJ2-2, is as follows: GEEVAQTPKHLVRGEGQKAKLYCAPIKGHSYVFWYQQVLKNEFKFLISFQNENVFDETGMPKERFSAKCLPNSPCSLEIQATKLEDSAVYFCASSLQGQGTGELFFGEGSRLTVL.

The V gene is TRBV7-8, the J gene TRBJ1-5; D is undetermined. Looked up from germline, CDR1 is SGHVS and CDR2 is FQNEAQ. The CDR3 covers 15 residues. The V and J ends lost 1 base and 1 base respectively, with 8 bases between them. In DNA, the CDR3 is TGTGCCAGCAGCTTAGGTGCAGGAAGCAATCAGCCCCAGCATTTT. Residues: CASSLGAGSNQPQHF.

This clone was seen more than once but under ten times. The gene calls are TRBV7-8 and TRBJ2-1, with 11 positions matching TRBD1. Germline V CDR1 and CDR2: SGHVS, FQNEAQ. The CDR3 extends over 15 amino acids. The J segment lost 8 bases and the V segment lost 5 bases, leaving 8 bases of the junction unmatched. The DNA of the CDR3 is TGTGCCAGCAGCCCGAGGACAGGGGGCTGGTATGAGCAGTTCTTC. It is translated as CASSPRTGGWYEQFF.

This clone was picked up a small number of times. The genes are TRBV11-2 and TRBJ2-3; 10 bases map to TRBD2. Trimming cost V 1 base and J 4 bases; bases outside gene matches: 2. The CDR3 runs 15 residues. Germline values: CDR1 SGHAT, CDR2 FQNNGV. DNA for the CDR3: TGTGCCAGCAGCTTAGGAGGGACTAGCGCAGATACGCAGTATTTT. Translation gives CASSLGGTSADTQYF.

The V and J genes are TRBV5-4 and TRBJ1-1; 10 nucleotides match TRBD1. The CDR3 loop spans 14 amino acids. V lost 3 bases to trimming and J lost 5 bases; unmatched junction nucleotides: 4. CDR1 is SGHNT and CDR2 is YYREEE in the germline V gene (reference sequence). CDR3 residues: CASSWGQGITEAFF. The CDR3 DNA reads TGTGCCAGCAGCTGGGGACAGGGGATAACTGAAGCTTTCTTT.

The rearrangement links TRBV18 to TRBJ1-6; D not certain. The length of the CDR3 is 15 residues. CDR1 and CDR2 from the germline V gene are KGHSH and LQKENI. With 0 bases removed from V and 7 bases from J, the gap between germline ends came to 10 bases. This chain's CDR3 is CASSPPLGINSPLHF. The CDR3 region has the DNA TGTGCCAGCTCACCACCGCTGGGCATAAATTCACCCCTCCACTTT. Complete variable domain (other parts from reference TRBV18 and TRBJ1-6): NAGVMQNPRHLVRRRGQEARLRCSPMKGHSHVYWYRQLPEEGLKFMVYLQKENIIDESGMPKERFSAEFPKEGPSILRIQQVVRGDSAAYFCASSPPLGINSPLHFGNGTRLTVT.

The chain carries TRBV10-2 and TRBJ2-7; D is unclear. CDR3 size: 12 residues. Trimming cost V 3 bases and J 4 bases, with 7 bases left between them. Germline CDR1 and CDR2: WSHSY and SAAADI. CDR3 amino acids: CASSEFMYEQYF. CDR3 sequence (DNA): TGCGCCAGCAGTGAATTCATGTACGAGCAGTACTTC.

The J gene is TRBJ2-7, the V gene TRBV2; 12 bases map to TRBD2. The CDR3 runs to 14 residues. CDR1 and CDR2 from the germline V gene are SNHLY and FYNNEI. V dropped 6 bases and J dropped 1; count of bases not matched to a gene: 1. CDR3 nucleotide sequence: TGTGCCAGCAGAGGGACTAGCGGGTCCTACGAGCAGTACTTC. Translating gives CASRGTSGSYEQYF.

The chain is built from TRBV19 and TRBJ1-1; D is unresolved. Trimming pared 3 bases from V and 1 base from J, leaving 6 bases between. CDR3 size: 13 residues. Germline CDR1 reads LNHDA; CDR2 reads SQIVND (reference sequence). The CDR3 DNA is TGTGCCAGTAGTATTGACTGGAACACTGAAGCTTTCTTT. This codes for CASSIDWNTEAFF.

Here the CDR3 DNA reads TGTGCCAGCACCCCTGTGGGACAATATGGCTACACCTTC. Encoded protein: CASTPVGQYGYTF. The chain uses TRBV12-3 or TRBV12-4 and TRBJ1-2, with D possibly being TRBD1 (6 bases). The CDR3 loop spans 13 amino acids. V dropped 7 bases and J dropped 5 bases, with 14 bases sitting between them.

J is TRBJ1-2 and V is TRBV5-8; D uncertain. Germline V CDR1 and CDR2: SGHTS, YDEGEE. V was clipped by 0 bases and J by 4 bases, with 13 bases between them. CDR3 length: 15 amino acids. CDR3 nucleotide sequence: TGTGCCAGCAGCTTGGATACAGCCGTATCCTATGGCTACACCTTC. As protein: CASSLDTAVSYGYTF.

The rearrangement links TRBV27 to TRBJ1-3, with a possible D match to TRBD1 (5 bases). The CDR3 runs 16 residues. V lost 5 bases, J lost 4 bases, and 18 bases lay in between. Germline V gene sequence: CDR1 MNHEY, CDR2 SMNVEV (reference sequence). CDR3 region: CASSNGGGFSGNTIYF. CDR3 in DNA: TGTGCCAGCAGTAACGGGGGGGGGTTTTCCGGAAACACCATATATTTT.

V is TRBV5-1 and J is TRBJ2-3; 10 bases line up with TRBD2. The germline gives CDR1 SGHRS, CDR2 YFSETQ. Trimming removed 2 bases from V and 3 bases from J; junction bases left unmatched: 6. The length of the CDR3 is 16 residues. The chain's CDR3 is CASSLITSGVTDTQYF. Written as DNA, the CDR3 is TGCGCCAGCAGCTTAATCACTAGCGGGGTAACAGATACGCAGTATTTT.

The chain uses TRBV11-2 and TRBJ1-1; D call uncertain. CDR1 is SGHAT, CDR2 FQNNGV, per germline. This CDR3 is built from 14 residues. The germline V and J ends were trimmed by 2 bases and 0 bases, with 7 bases remaining between them. CDR3 coding DNA: TGTGCCAGCAGCTTATCAGTCCTGAACACTGAAGCTTTCTTT. It codes for CASSLSVLNTEAFF.

This clone was counted once. The chain has TRBV6-5 and TRBJ1-3, with D perhaps matching TRBD1 (5 bases). CDR3 size: 14 residues. Trimming cost V 2 bases and J 4 bases, with 9 bases left between them. CDR1 and CDR2 from the germline V gene are MNHEY and SVGAGI. This CDR3 reads CASSYHRRGNTIYF. As DNA, the CDR3 is TGTGCCAGCAGTTACCACAGGAGAGGAAACACCATATATTTT.

The chain uses TRBV18 and TRBJ2-7; TRBD1 might be the D (5 bases). CDR1 and CDR2 from the germline V gene are KGHSH and LQKENI. The V gene lost 2 bases and the J gene lost 2 bases, with 13 bases spanning the gap. The length of the CDR3 is 15 residues. The CDR3 DNA follows: TGTGCCAGCTCACCATTCGACAGCGTCCCCTACGAGCAGTACTTC. This translates into CASSPFDSVPYEQYF. The variable domain in full, with the rest retrieved from reference TRBV18 and TRBJ2-7, is NAGVMQNPRHLVRRRGQEARLRCSPMKGHSHVYWYRQLPEEGLKFMVYLQKENIIDESGMPKERFSAEFPKEGPSILRIQQVVRGDSAAYFCASSPFDSVPYEQYFGPGTRLTVT.

The chain links TRBV1 to TRBJ2-3; whether TRBD2, the table's D call, matches the DNA was not checked. TRBV1 is a pseudogene. The CDR3 sequence is 17 residues long. The CDR3 loop reads CTSSHKTGGGCTDTQYF. The CDR3 nucleotides read TGCACCAGCAGCCATAAAACGGGAGGAGGGTGCACAGATACGCAGTATTTT.

This chain links TRBV7-9 with TRBJ1-6, with 7 bases aligning to TRBD1. The CDR3 is 19 amino acids. Germline assignment: CDR1 SEHNR and CDR2 FQNEAQ (reference sequence). Trimming removed 5 bases from V and 0 bases from J; junction bases left unmatched: 13. For the CDR3, the DNA is TGTGCCAGCAGCCCCCGGACAGGCGATGGGAGCTCCTATAATTCACCCCTCCACTTT. Translation gives CASSPRTGDGSSYNSPLHF.

The rearrangement links TRBV27 to TRBJ1-4, with 7 bases matching TRBD1. The CDR3 covers 15 residues. Trimming at V came to 6 bases and at J to 0 bases, leaving 4 bases not matched to a gene. Looked up from germline, CDR1 is MNHEY and CDR2 is SMNVEV (reference sequence). CDR3 DNA: TGTGCCAGCAGACCTGGGACAGCAACTAATGAAAAACTGTTTTTT. This codes for CASRPGTATNEKLFF.

The chain couples TRBV10-3 to TRBJ2-1; D might be TRBD2 (6 bases). Per germline, CDR1 ENHRY and CDR2 SYGVKD. This CDR3 is built from 13 residues. Trimming took 6 bases from V and 15 from J, leaving 21 bases between them. DNA for the CDR3: TGTGCCATCAGGCAACTAGCAGTGGGAGGTGTGTTCTTC. Translating gives CAIRQLAVGGVFF.

V and J are TRBV2 and TRBJ2-7, with D hard to call. V was shortened by 7 bases and J by 0 bases, with 25 bases between the two germline ends. CDR1 is SNHLY, CDR2 FYNNEI, per germline. The CDR3 loop spans 18 amino acids. CDR3 sequence reads: CASIYRGGSSSGSYEQYF. The CDR3 bases are TGTGCCAGCATTTATCGCGGTGGTAGCTCGTCGGGCTCCTACGAGCAGTACTTC.